The sequence of this TCR beta chain was determined in a study of control samples from healthy donors and cancer patients. Profiling relied on immunoSEQ multiplex PCR, and the TCRdb table lists in-frame clones only, not all of them. The data show more than 85,000 clones, approximately 87% seen once. Unmatched junction bases numbered 13, after V lost 5 bases and J lost 9 bases. Germline V gives CDR1 MNHEY, CDR2 SMNVEV (reference sequence). This CDR3 spans 16 amino acids. The TCR originated in a woman between 55 and 75 years old with lung cancer. The sequencing input was PBMCs. This chain uses TRBV27 with TRBJ1-6; 7 nucleotides line up with TRBD1. Here the CDR3 reads CASSLTPTGQPSPLHF. The CDR3 DNA sequence: TGTGCCAGCAGTCTAACTCCGACAGGGCAACCTTCACCCCTCCACTTT.